The 31 T cell receptor beta chains listed next were all sequenced from one sample in a study of T cells in localized non-small cell lung cancer. Assay: immunoSEQ multiplex PCR; the TCRdb copy retains only in-frame clones and omits some. This sample yields 31,000 or so clones, of which roughly 77% are seen a single time; roughly a sixth belongs to the top ten. Sequenced here: peripheral blood, sampled before any cancer treatment. The receptors stem from a male donor aged 60 or over with stage III squamous cell lung carcinoma.

The chain recombines TRBV6-5 with TRBJ2-1; 7 bases align to TRBD2. Germline V CDR1 and CDR2: MNHEY, SVGAGI. The trim removed 2 bases at V and 3 bases at J, leaving 7 bases unmatched. This CDR3 comprises 16 residues. This CDR3 reads CASSYGVERGYNEQFF. The DNA of the CDR3 is TGTGCCAGCAGTTACGGGGTGGAGCGGGGCTACAATGAGCAGTTCTTC.

This sequence joins TRBV7-8 and TRBJ1-5; 7 bases are shared with TRBD1. CDR3 length equals 15 residues. V lost 2 bases to trimming and J lost 2 bases; unmatched junction nucleotides: 3. CDR1 is SGHVS, CDR2 FQNEAQ, per germline. The CDR3 nucleotides are TGTGCCAGCAGCTTATGGCAGGGGGGCAATCAGCCCCAGCATTTT. It specifies CASSLWQGGNQPQHF.

The chain combines TRBV11-2 with TRBJ1-5; no firm D call. Deletions cut 1 base from V and 1 base from J, with 11 bases between. The CDR3 extends over 16 amino acids. Germline V CDR1 and CDR2: SGHAT, FQNNGV. DNA for the CDR3: TGTGCCAGCAGCTTAGGGACCCCAGCAAGCAATCAGCCCCAGCATTTT. It is translated as CASSLGTPASNQPQHF.

Only one count was recorded for this clone. J is TRBJ2-5 and V is TRBV18; TRBD2 matches at 7 bases. The V gene end was trimmed by 6 bases and the J gene end by 1 base; junction bases not matched to a gene: 5. Looked up from germline, CDR1 is KGHSH and CDR2 is LQKENI. This CDR3 is built from 14 residues. CDR3 loop: CASSGRESQETQYF. CDR3 nucleotides: TGTGCCAGCTCGGGGCGGGAGTCCCAAGAGACCCAGTACTTC.

V and J are TRBV5-6 and TRBJ2-7; D is tentatively TRBD1 or TRBD2 (5 bases each). Germline V gene sequence: CDR1 SGHDT, CDR2 YYEEEE. This CDR3 is built from 14 residues. Trimming pared 7 bases from V and 0 bases from J, leaving 14 bases between. The CDR3 region is CASGDPTLSYEQYF. CDR3 bases: TGTGCCAGCGGGGACCCGACCCTCTCCTACGAGCAGTACTTC.

J is TRBJ2-1 and V is TRBV7-9; 8 bases match TRBD1. CDR3 length: 14 amino acids. The junction had 4 bases not matched to a gene; V was cut back by 3 bases and J by 6 bases. CDR1 and CDR2 from the germline V gene are SEHNR and FQNEAQ (reference sequence). This CDR3 reads CASSFPGGFNEQFF. CDR3 nucleotides: TGTGCCAGCAGCTTTCCAGGGGGCTTCAATGAGCAGTTCTTC.

The V gene is TRBV18, the J gene TRBJ1-1; the D is unclear. Germline V lookup: CDR1 KGHSH, CDR2 LQKENI. The CDR3 contains 16 residues. Trimming removed 1 base at V and 1 base at J, with 13 bases between. The CDR3 reads CASSPRVKAGNTEAFF. CDR3 nucleotides: TGTGCCAGCTCACCACGGGTTAAGGCGGGGAACACTGAAGCTTTCTTT. Based on the CDR3 plus reference TRBV18 and TRBJ1-1, the full variable domain is NAGVMQNPRHLVRRRGQEARLRCSPMKGHSHVYWYRQLPEEGLKFMVYLQKENIIDESGMPKERFSAEFPKEGPSILRIQQVVRGDSAAYFCASSPRVKAGNTEAFFGQGTRLTVV.

The genes are TRBV28 and TRBJ2-5; D unclear. The CDR3 is 14 amino acids. V was cut by 5 bases and J by 4 bases, with 14 bases left in between. Per the germline V gene, CDR1 is MDHEN and CDR2 is SYDVKM. This CDR3 is CASSLQNYRETQYF. The CDR3 nucleotides read TGTGCCAGCAGTCTACAAAATTACAGAGAGACCCAGTACTTC.

V and J are TRBV7-2 and TRBJ1-3, with D unresolved. Germline CDR1 and CDR2: SGHTA and FQGNSA. Trimming stripped 1 base from V and 1 base from J, with 5 bases between. The CDR3 contains 14 residues. CDR3 amino acids: CASSLERSGNTIYF. The DNA of the CDR3 is TGTGCCAGCAGCTTAGAGCGGTCTGGAAACACCATATATTTT.

This chain joins TRBV7-3 and TRBJ1-2, with TRBD1 identical over 8 bases. V dropped 5 bases and J dropped 7; count of bases not matched to a gene: 6. There are 13 residues in the CDR3. Germline V gene lookup returns CDR1 SGHTA and CDR2 FQGTGA. The CDR3 nucleotides read TGTGCCAGCAGCCCGGACAGGGCGGGTGGCTACACCTTC. This codes for CASSPDRAGGYTF.

The chain combines TRBV4-1 with TRBJ1-5, with no clear D. V dropped 0 bases and J dropped 6 bases, with 15 bases sitting between them. Germline V lookup: CDR1 MGHRA, CDR2 YSYEKL. The CDR3 contains 16 residues. CDR3 amino acids: CASSQEANIAGQPQHF. CDR3 coding DNA: TGCGCCAGCAGCCAAGAAGCGAATATAGCAGGTCAGCCCCAGCATTTT.

The J gene is TRBJ2-3, the V gene TRBV30; D may be TRBD2 (5 bases). Trimming took off 5 bases at V and 10 bases at J, with 22 bases between the two ends. CDR3 length equals 14 residues. Germline V gene lookup returns CDR1 GTSNPN and CDR2 SVGIG (reference sequence). This chain's CDR3 is CAWEGITRPGAQYF. The CDR3 DNA reads TGTGCCTGGGAGGGTATAACCCGGCCCGGAGCGCAGTATTTT. The variable domain in full, completed from reference TRBV30 and TRBJ2-3, reads SQTIHQWPATLVQPVGSPLSLECTVEGTSNPNLYWYRQAAGRGLQLLFYSVGIGQISSEVPQNLSASRPQDRQFILSSKKLLLSDSGFYLCAWEGITRPGAQYFGPGTRLTVL.

V is TRBV10-3 and J is TRBJ1-6; 7 bases align to TRBD1. This CDR3 comprises 16 residues. Germline V gives CDR1 ENHRY, CDR2 SYGVKD. With V trimmed by 4 bases and J by 0 bases, 3 bases remained unmatched. The CDR3 sequence: CAISVSGGSYNSPLHF. CDR3 sequence (DNA): TGTGCCATCAGTGTTTCAGGGGGCTCCTATAATTCACCCCTCCACTTT.

In DNA, the CDR3 is TGTGCCAGCAGTCCGACAGGGGGCCGAGAGACCCAGTACTTC. Residues: CASSPTGGRETQYF. The chain uses TRBV7-9 and TRBJ2-5; TRBD1 matches at 10 bases. V shed 6 bases and J 4 bases; nucleotides not matched to a gene: 5. Germline assignment: CDR1 SEHNR and CDR2 FQNEAQ (reference sequence). This CDR3 has 14 amino acids.

V and J are TRBV28 and TRBJ1-6, with TRBD1 as a possible D gene (6 bases). There are 17 residues in the CDR3. Germline V lookup: CDR1 MDHEN, CDR2 SYDVKM. V was cut by 2 bases and J by 0 bases, with 11 bases left in between. The CDR3 DNA is TGTGCCAGCAGTTTACCTCAGGGGAGCTCCTATAATTCACCCCTCCACTTT. Its protein product is CASSLPQGSSYNSPLHF.

The V and J genes are TRBV18 and TRBJ1-2, with TRBD1 as a possible D gene (5 bases). Trimming removed 3 bases at V and 4 bases at J, with 18 bases between. The CDR3 consists of 16 residues. CDR1 KGHSH and CDR2 LQKENI come from the germline V gene. In DNA form, the CDR3 reads TGTGCCAGCTCACCCCAAGACAGAACATACACCTATGGCTACACCTTC. Translating it yields CASSPQDRTYTYGYTF.

The chain joins TRBV14 to TRBJ2-4; no definite D call. The germline gives CDR1 SGHDN, CDR2 FVKESK. The CDR3 is 13 residues long. With 0 bases removed from V and 10 bases from J, the gap between germline ends came to 10 bases. The CDR3 protein is CASSQDLGSIQYF. The CDR3 DNA reads TGTGCCAGCAGCCAAGATTTGGGCTCTATTCAGTACTTC.

The V gene is TRBV5-4, the J gene TRBJ2-5, with 7 bases fitting TRBD1. This CDR3 has 15 amino acids. V lost 0 bases and J lost 3; bases outside the gene matches: 5. CDR1 and CDR2 from the germline V gene are SGHNT and YYREEE (reference sequence). CDR3 bases: TGTGCCAGCAGCTTGGCTGGGACAGCGAAAGAGACCCAGTACTTC. This translates into CASSLAGTAKETQYF. Full variable domain (rest looked up from reference TRBV5-4 and TRBJ2-5): ETGVTQSPTHLIKTRGQQVTLRCSSQSGHNTVSWYQQALGQGPQFIFQYYREEENGRGNFPPRFSGLQFPNYSSELNVNALELDDSALYLCASSLAGTAKETQYFGPGTRLLVL.

This chain links TRBV10-3 with TRBJ1-1; D gene ambiguous. Looked up from germline, CDR1 is ENHRY and CDR2 is SYGVKD. With 6 bases removed from V and 0 bases from J, the gap between germline ends came to 11 bases. The CDR3 runs to 14 residues. The CDR3 nucleotides are TGTGCCATCAGGGCACAGCTCATGAACACTGAAGCTTTCTTT. It specifies CAIRAQLMNTEAFF.

CDR3 residues: CSALPGIQYF. The CDR3 bases are TGCAGTGCCTTGCCTGGCATTCAGTACTTC. This sequence joins TRBV20-1 and TRBJ2-4; D ambiguous. Germline loops: CDR1 DFQATT, CDR2 SNEGSKA (reference sequence). The V gene lost 6 bases and the J gene lost 9 bases, with 9 bases spanning the gap. The CDR3 has 10 amino acids.

V usage is TRBV7-8 and J usage is TRBJ2-1; D is tentatively TRBD1 or TRBD2 (5 bases each). The CDR3 is made up of 14 amino acids. The V end was cut by 5 bases, the J end by 8 bases, with 16 bases between. Germline V lookup: CDR1 SGHVS, CDR2 FQNEAQ. The CDR3 nucleotides read TGTGCCAGCAGCCTCGGGACCACTGATTATGAGCAGTTCTTC. Translation gives CASSLGTTDYEQFF.

A single count supports this clone. J is TRBJ1-4 and V is TRBV7-9, with D uncertain. Per the germline V gene, CDR1 is SEHNR and CDR2 is FQNEAQ (reference sequence). Trimming left V 3 bases short and J 3 bases short, with 11 bases between. There are 15 residues in the CDR3. CDR3 residues: CASSFRPRSNEKLFF. CDR3 DNA: TGTGCCAGCAGCTTTCGTCCGCGATCTAATGAAAAACTGTTTTTT.

The rearrangement uses TRBV29-1 and TRBJ2-2; D remains ambiguous. Germline assignment: CDR1 SQVTM and CDR2 ANQGSEA. CDR3 length: 14 residues. Trimming shortened V by 5 bases and J by 4 bases, and 14 bases separated the two germline ends. The CDR3 DNA sequence: TGCAGCGTTACTAACAGACTGGGCACCGGGGAGCTGTTTTTT. It is translated as CSVTNRLGTGELFF.

The chain joins TRBV11-2 to TRBJ2-5; D could derive from TRBD1 or TRBD2 (5 bases each). TRBJ2-7 matches the DNA end more closely, so the J call is doubtful. Germline loops: CDR1 SGHAT, CDR2 FQNNGV. CDR3 length: 13 amino acids. CDR3 residues: CASSLEGESEQYF. The CDR3 region has the DNA TGTGCCAGCAGCTTAGAGGGGGAGAGCGAGCAGTACTTC.

The chain links TRBV6-5 to TRBJ1-2; D not resolved. V lost 5 bases and J lost 8, with 12 bases in between. Per the germline V gene, CDR1 is MNHEY and CDR2 is SVGAGI. This CDR3 is built from 12 residues. CDR3: CASSLSGRGYTF. CDR3 nucleotide sequence: TGTGCCAGCAGTCTTTCCGGACGGGGCTACACCTTC.

The gene calls are TRBV6-5 and TRBJ2-7; D not certain. CDR1 is MNHEY and CDR2 is SVGAGI in the germline V gene. This CDR3 is built from 13 residues. V was pared by 5 bases and J by 2 bases, with 10 bases between. The CDR3 region is CASSPGTTYEQYF. The CDR3 DNA reads as TGTGCCAGCAGTCCAGGTACTACCTACGAGCAGTACTTC.

The count of this clone is one. For the CDR3, the DNA is TGTGCCAGCAGCCCGTATAGTGGGGGGGTCAATGAGCAGTTCTTC. Residues: CASSPYSGGVNEQFF. The chain joins TRBV7-2 to TRBJ2-1; 7 bases fit TRBD2. The CDR3 extends over 15 amino acids. Losses at the gene ends were 5 bases for V and 6 bases for J; bases not matched to a gene: 10. In germline, CDR1 is SGHTA, CDR2 FQGNSA.

The chain joins TRBV7-2 to TRBJ2-7; D could derive from TRBD1 or TRBD2 (5 bases each). The CDR3 covers 15 residues. V was trimmed by 4 bases and J by 0 bases, leaving 13 bases between them. Germline CDR1 is SGHTA and CDR2 is FQGNSA. The CDR3 DNA sequence: TGTGCCAGCAGCTCGGTCGGGGCCAGCTCCTACGAGCAGTACTTC. Translated: CASSSVGASSYEQYF.

This clone was seen a single time. This chain connects TRBV6-1 to TRBJ2-7; no clear D. This CDR3 is 14 amino acids long. From germline, CDR1 is MNHNS and CDR2 SASEGT. The V end lost 3 bases, the J end lost 5 bases, and 14 bases lay between the germline ends. The CDR3 is CASSDILGKHEQYF. The CDR3 DNA is TGTGCCAGCAGTGACATCCTGGGAAAACACGAGCAGTACTTC.

The chain combines TRBV18 with TRBJ2-3; D gene ambiguous. The germline V gene encodes CDR1 KGHSH and CDR2 LQKENI. The V and J ends lost 1 base and 3 bases respectively, with 2 bases between them. This CDR3 comprises 12 residues. The CDR3 region is CASSPQTDTQYF. CDR3 DNA sequence: TGTGCCAGCTCACCACAGACAGATACGCAGTATTTT.

The rearrangement uses TRBV15 and TRBJ2-2, with 7 bases identical to TRBD1. CDR3 length: 15 amino acids. The germline CDR1 and CDR2 sequences are LNHNV and YYDKDF (reference sequence). V was clipped by 8 bases and J by 0 bases; unmatched bases: 6. CDR3 amino acids: CATWIGTANTGELFF. In DNA form, the CDR3 reads TGTGCCACCTGGATTGGGACAGCGAACACCGGGGAGCTGTTTTTT.